This T cell receptor beta chain was captured in a study of graft-versus-host responses after intestinal transplantation. Study-wide results and limits: An association linked early post-transplant HvG declines with peak circulating GvH clone levels.

V lost 1 base to trimming and J lost 1 base, with 8 bases between them. This CDR3 has 14 amino acids. Germline V gene data show CDR1 as SGDLS and CDR2 as YYNGEE. Assay used: immunoSEQ multiplex PCR; TCRdb lists only in-frame clones, some missing. Of over 80,000 clones detected, approximately 85% appear once; the ten largest clones hold more than 1.4%. A word on this clone: The antigen is unknown.

V and J are TRBV9 and TRBJ1-2, with D unresolved. The sequence derives from a human patient who received an intestinal transplant, so some T cells may come from the graft donor. The material sequenced was PBMCs, taken 255 days after intestinal transplant. The CDR3 here is CASSVNWYNYGYTF. CDR3 coding DNA: TGTGCCAGCAGCGTAAACTGGTATAACTATGGCTACACCTTC. Looking up the rest from reference TRBV9 and TRBJ1-2 gives the full variable domain: DSGVTQTPKHLITATGQRVTLRCSPRSGDLSVYWYQQSLDQGLQFLIQYYNGEERAKGNILERFSAQQFPDLHSELNLSSLELGDSALYFCASSVNWYNYGYTFGSGTRLTVV.